The subject of this entry is one T cell receptor (beta chain). The record originates from a study of T cell changes during pregnancy in multiple sclerosis. Per the germline V gene, CDR1 is SGHRS and CDR2 is YFSETQ. Trimming took 2 bases from V and 1 from J, leaving 13 bases between them. The CDR3 spans 17 residues. Sequencing was performed with immunoSEQ multiplex PCR; in TCRdb, only in-frame clones are kept and a portion is missing. Of 85,000 to 90,000 clones in the sample, 94% are singletons; the top ten hold 1.5% to 2%. The V gene is TRBV5-1, the J gene TRBJ2-6, with a weak D call TRBD1 (8 bases). The sample was peripheral blood, taken after pregnancy. The source of this sequence is a female donor in good health, enrolled as a control in a pregnancy study. This CDR3 reads CASSLGQGGSGANVLTF. The CDR3 DNA reads TGCGCCAGCAGCTTAGGACAGGGAGGGTCTGGGGCCAACGTCCTGACTTTC.